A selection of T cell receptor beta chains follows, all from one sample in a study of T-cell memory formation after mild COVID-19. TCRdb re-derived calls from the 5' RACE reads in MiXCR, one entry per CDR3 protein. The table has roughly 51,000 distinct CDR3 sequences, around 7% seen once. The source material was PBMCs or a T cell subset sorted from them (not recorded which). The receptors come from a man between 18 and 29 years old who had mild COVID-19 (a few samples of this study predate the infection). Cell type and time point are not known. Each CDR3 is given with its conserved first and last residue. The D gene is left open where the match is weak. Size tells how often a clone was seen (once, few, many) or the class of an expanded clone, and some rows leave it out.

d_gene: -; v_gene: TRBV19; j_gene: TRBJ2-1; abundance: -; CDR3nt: TGTGCCAGTAGTATAGGGCGGTGGGAAAATGAGCAGTTCTTC; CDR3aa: CASSIGRWENEQFF
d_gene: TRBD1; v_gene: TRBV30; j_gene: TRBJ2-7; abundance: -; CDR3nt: TGTGCCTGGGGCCTCCGCGACAGGGCTTACTTC; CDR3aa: CAWGLRDRAYF
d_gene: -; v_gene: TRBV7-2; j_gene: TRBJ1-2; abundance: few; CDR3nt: TGTGCCAGCGGCCTCTATGGCTACACCTTC; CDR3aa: CASGLYGYTF
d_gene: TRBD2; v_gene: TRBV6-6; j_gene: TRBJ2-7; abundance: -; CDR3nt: TGTGCCAGCAGCGGGACTAGCGGGGGCCACGAGCAGTACTTC; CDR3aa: CASSGTSGGHEQYF
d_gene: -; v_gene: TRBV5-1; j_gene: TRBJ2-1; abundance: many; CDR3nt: TGCGCCAGCAGCTCGACAGTTTACAATGAGCAGTTCTTC; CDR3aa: CASSSTVYNEQFF
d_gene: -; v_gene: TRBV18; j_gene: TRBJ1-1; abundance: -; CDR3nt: TGTGCCAGCTCAGGGTCAGGCGACACTGAAGCTTTCTTT; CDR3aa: CASSGSGDTEAFF
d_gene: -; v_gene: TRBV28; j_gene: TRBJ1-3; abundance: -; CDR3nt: TGTGCCAGCAGTCTCGGACAGTGGAACACCATATATTTT; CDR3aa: CASSLGQWNTIYF
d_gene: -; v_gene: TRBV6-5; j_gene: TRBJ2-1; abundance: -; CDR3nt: TGTGCCAGCAGTTACTCGACTGGAGGGGGCGCCGGCAATGAGCAGTTCTTC; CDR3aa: CASSYSTGGGAGNEQFF
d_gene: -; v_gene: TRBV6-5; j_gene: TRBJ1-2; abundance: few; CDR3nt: TGTGCCAGCAGTTTAGGATGGGGGGGGAACTATGGCTACACCTTC; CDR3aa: CASSLGWGGNYGYTF
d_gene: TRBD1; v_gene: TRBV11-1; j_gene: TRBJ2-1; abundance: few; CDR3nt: TGTGCCAGCAGCCGGGACAGTTACAATGAGCAGTTCTTC; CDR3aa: CASSRDSYNEQFF
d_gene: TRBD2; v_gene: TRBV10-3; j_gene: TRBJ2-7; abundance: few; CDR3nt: TGTGCCATCAGGCCGGGACTAGCGGGGGGGAACAGCTCCTACGAGCAGTACTTC; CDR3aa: CAIRPGLAGGNSSYEQYF
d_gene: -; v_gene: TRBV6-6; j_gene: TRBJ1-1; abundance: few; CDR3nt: TGTGCCAGCAGTTTACGGGGCTTGAACACTGAAGCTTTCTTT; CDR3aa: CASSLRGLNTEAFF
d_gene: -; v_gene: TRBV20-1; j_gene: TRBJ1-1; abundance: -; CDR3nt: TGCAGTGCTCTGGACCCCTCACGAGAAGCTTTCTTT; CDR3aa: CSALDPSREAFF
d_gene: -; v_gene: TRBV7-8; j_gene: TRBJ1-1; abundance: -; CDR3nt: TGTGCCAGCAGCTTAGCAGCCGGGACACCACCTGAAGCTTTCTTT; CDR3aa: CASSLAAGTPPEAFF
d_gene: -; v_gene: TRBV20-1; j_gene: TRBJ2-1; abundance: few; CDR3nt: TGCAGTGCTAGTGCTAGCATATACAATGAGCAGTTCTTC; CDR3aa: CSASASIYNEQFF
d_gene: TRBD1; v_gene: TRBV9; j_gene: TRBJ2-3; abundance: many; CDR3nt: TGTGCCAGGCGGACTCCACAACAGGGGGCAGACACAGATACGCAGTATTTT; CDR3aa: CARRTPQQGADTDTQYF
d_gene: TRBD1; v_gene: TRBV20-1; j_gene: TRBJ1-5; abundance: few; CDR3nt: TGCAGTGCTAAGATCCGGACAGGGGCGAGTCCTCAGCCCCAGCATTTT; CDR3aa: CSAKIRTGASPQPQHF
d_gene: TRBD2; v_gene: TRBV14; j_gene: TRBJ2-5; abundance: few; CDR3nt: TGTGCCAGCAGCCCTCGACTAGCGGGGGTATCAGAGACCCAGTACTTC; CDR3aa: CASSPRLAGVSETQYF
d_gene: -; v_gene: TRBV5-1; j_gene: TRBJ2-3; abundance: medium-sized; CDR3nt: TGCGCCAGCAGCTTGATGGGGGGCCGGGGAGATACGCAGTATTTT; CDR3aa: CASSLMGGRGDTQYF
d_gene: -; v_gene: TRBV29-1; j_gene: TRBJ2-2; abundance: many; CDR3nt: TGCAGCGTTCCGGGCGGGCATCCCGGGGAGCTGTTTTTT; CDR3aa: CSVPGGHPGELFF
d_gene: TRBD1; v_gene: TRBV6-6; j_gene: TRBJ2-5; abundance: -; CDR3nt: TGTGCCAGCAGTTACCAGGGGGCTTCCCCGACCCAGTACTTC; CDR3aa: CASSYQGASPTQYF
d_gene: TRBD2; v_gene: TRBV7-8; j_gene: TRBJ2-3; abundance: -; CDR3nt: TGTGCCAGCAGCCCCGGACTAGCTAACACAGATACGCAGTATTTT; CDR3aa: CASSPGLANTDTQYF
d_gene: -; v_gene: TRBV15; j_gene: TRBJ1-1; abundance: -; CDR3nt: TGTGCCACCAGCCCTACGCCGAACACTGAAGCTTTCTTT; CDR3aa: CATSPTPNTEAFF
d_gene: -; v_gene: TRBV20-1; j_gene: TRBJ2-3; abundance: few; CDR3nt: TGCAGTGCTAGAGACGGAGATACGCAGTATTTT; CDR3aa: CSARDGDTQYF
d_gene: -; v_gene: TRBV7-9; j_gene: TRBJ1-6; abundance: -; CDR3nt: TGTGCCAGCAGCTTAGTAGATGGGGATTCACCCCTCCACTTT; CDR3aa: CASSLVDGDSPLHF
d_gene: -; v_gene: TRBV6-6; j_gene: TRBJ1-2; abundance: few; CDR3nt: TGTGCCAGCAGTTACGCACAGGGACCTTATGGCTACACCTTC; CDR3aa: CASSYAQGPYGYTF